Presented here are 20 T cell receptor beta chains from one specimen sequenced in a study of OX40 agonist ivuxolimab in advanced cancers. Libraries were built with the immunoSEQ multiplex PCR assay. Here the immuneACCESS table is served through TCRdb, limited to in-frame sequences with V and J called. Missing clones are a known gap in these copies; in checked studies unresolved V genes cover under half, and the rest lacks a known reason. The sample table contains fewer than 140,000 clones; only one count was recorded for around nine tenths of them. About 0.5% of the sample belongs to the ten largest clones. This sample comprised CD4+ or CD8+ T cells sorted from blood, obtained in a trial of the OX40 agonist ivuxolimab. These TCRs come from an adult with an advanced solid tumor such as melanoma, head and neck, liver or kidney cancer.

The J gene is TRBJ2-5, the V gene TRBV14, with 9 positions matching TRBD2. V lost 9 bases, J lost 5 bases, and 7 bases stayed unmatched. Germline CDR1 is SGHDN and CDR2 is FVKESK. The CDR3 length is 13 residues. The CDR3 here is CASQRGAWETQYF. The DNA for the CDR3 is TGTGCCAGTCAGCGGGGGGCTTGGGAGACCCAGTACTTC.

The genes are TRBV6-6 and TRBJ2-1; 8 bases agree with TRBD1. Germline values: CDR1 MNHNY, CDR2 SVGAGI (reference sequence). The junction had 1 base not matched to a gene; V was cut back by 6 bases and J by 0 bases. The CDR3 consists of 14 residues. The CDR3 DNA reads as TGTGCCAGCAGAACAGGGGGCTCCTACAATGAGCAGTTCTTC. Protein: CASRTGGSYNEQFF.

The chain employs TRBV19 and TRBJ1-5; D perhaps matches TRBD1 (6 bases). Germline V gene lookup returns CDR1 LNHDA and CDR2 SQIVND (reference sequence). Trimming took off 7 bases at V and 0 bases at J, with 19 bases between the two ends. This CDR3 region has 17 residues. The CDR3 region has the DNA TGTGCCAGTACCCTTGCAGGGACATTCTATAGCAATCAGCCCCAGCATTTT. It specifies CASTLAGTFYSNQPQHF.

The chain links TRBV5-1 to TRBJ1-4, with D unclear. Germline V gene lookup returns CDR1 SGHRS and CDR2 YFSETQ. V was trimmed by 4 bases and J by 4 bases, leaving 11 bases between them. The CDR3 extends over 14 amino acids. The chain's CDR3 is CASSVGYNNEKLFF. The CDR3 DNA is TGCGCCAGCAGCGTTGGATATAATAATGAAAAACTGTTTTTT.

V gene TRBV7-3 combines with J gene TRBJ1-4; no reliable D call. V was pared by 2 bases and J by 3 bases, with 10 bases between. CDR1 is SGHTA, CDR2 FQGTGA, per germline. The CDR3 consists of 15 residues. This chain's CDR3 is CASSLGGQPNEKLFF. CDR3 nucleotides: TGTGCCAGCAGCTTAGGCGGGCAGCCTAATGAAAAACTGTTTTTT.

V is TRBV21-1 and J is TRBJ1-3. TRBV21-1 is tagged as a pseudogene. This CDR3 is built from 14 residues. The CDR3 reads CASSKLGDLNTIYF. The CDR3 DNA sequence: TGTGCCAGCAGCAAATTGGGAGACCTAAACACCATATATTTT.

This sequence joins TRBV7-9 and TRBJ2-3, with a possible D match to TRBD1 (6 bases). In germline, CDR1 is SEHNR, CDR2 FQNEAQ (reference sequence). This CDR3 comprises 15 residues. Between the trimmed V and J ends, which lost 5 bases and 1 base, there was a span of 13 bases. Here the CDR3 reads CASSPGQGRTDTQYF. The CDR3 DNA sequence: TGTGCCAGCAGCCCTGGTCAGGGGCGCACAGATACGCAGTATTTT. The variable domain in full, with the rest retrieved from reference TRBV7-9 and TRBJ2-3, is DTGVSQNPRHKITKRGQNVTFRCDPISEHNRLYWYRQTLGQGPEFLTYFQNEAQLEKSRLLSDRFSAERPKGSFSTLEIQRTEQGDSAMYLCASSPGQGRTDTQYFGPGTRLTVL.

The chain links TRBV6-5 to TRBJ2-7; D is perhaps TRBD1 or TRBD2 (5 bases each). Trimming left V 6 bases short and J 2 bases short, with 11 bases between. The germline CDR1 and CDR2 sequences are MNHEY and SVGAGI. The CDR3 is 13 residues long. The chain's CDR3 is CASRRDATYEQYF. The CDR3 coding sequence is TGTGCCAGCAGACGGGACGCGACCTACGAGCAGTACTTC.

The chain joins TRBV6-6 to TRBJ2-1; D perhaps matches TRBD2 (5 bases). The CDR3 runs 12 residues. Trimming pared 6 bases from V and 10 bases from J, leaving 13 bases between. The V gene's germline CDR1 is MNHNY and CDR2 SVGAGI (reference sequence). As DNA, the CDR3 is TGTGCCAGCAGGCCCAGCGGCTCCGAGCAGTTCTTC. Residues: CASRPSGSEQFF.

The chain has TRBV30 and TRBJ1-2; maybe TRBD1 (5 bases). Per the germline V gene, CDR1 is GTSNPN and CDR2 is SVGIG (reference sequence). The CDR3 extends over 13 amino acids. V lost 7 bases, J lost 2 bases, and 14 bases lay in between. CDR3 coding DNA: TGTGCCTCCGGCGGACACAAGAACTATGGCTACACCTTC. This encodes CASGGHKNYGYTF.

The genes are TRBV28 and TRBJ2-3; D remains ambiguous. The CDR3 extends over 14 amino acids. Trimming left V 6 bases short and J 0 bases short, with 10 bases between. Germline V lookup: CDR1 MDHEN, CDR2 SYDVKM. CDR3 sequence reads: CASSQTPSTDTQYF. Written as DNA, the CDR3 is TGTGCCAGCAGCCAGACTCCTAGCACAGATACGCAGTATTTT.

This clone was found a few times. V is TRBV7-9 and J is TRBJ1-2; 9 bases are shared with TRBD1. J was trimmed by 8 bases and V by 3 bases; bases with no gene match: 4. The CDR3 is 13 amino acids. From germline, CDR1 is SEHNR and CDR2 FQNEAQ (reference sequence). CDR3: CASSLGQGRGYTF. Written as DNA, the CDR3 is TGTGCCAGCAGCTTGGGACAGGGACGCGGCTACACCTTC.

This chain links TRBV7-9 with TRBJ1-2, with TRBD1 identical over 10 bases. V lost 0 bases, J lost 7 bases, and 14 bases stayed unmatched. The CDR3 is 18 amino acids. CDR1 and CDR2 from the germline V gene are SEHNR and FQNEAQ (reference sequence). Here the CDR3 DNA reads TGTGCCAGCAGCTTAGCTGGGACAGGGGCCCACGCGGGCGGTGGCTACACCTTC. It is translated as CASSLAGTGAHAGGGYTF.

The V call is TRBV7-2, the J call TRBJ2-1; the D gene is possibly TRBD2 (7 bases). CDR3 size: 15 residues. V lost 3 bases, J lost 9 bases, and 18 bases lay in between. CDR1 is SGHTA, CDR2 FQGNSA, per germline. The CDR3 DNA follows: TGTGCCAGCAGCTTCCCCTTTAGGGGGGGCCTTGAGCAGTTCTTC. This gives the protein CASSFPFRGGLEQFF. Drawing the rest from reference TRBV7-2 and TRBJ2-1, the complete variable domain is GAGVSQSPSNKVTEKGKDVELRCDPISGHTALYWYRQSLGQGLEFLIYFQGNSAPDKSGLPSDRFSAERTGGSVSTLTIQRTQQEDSAVYLCASSFPFRGGLEQFFGPGTRLTVL.

The chain joins TRBV11-2 to TRBJ1-2; weak D call: TRBD1 (5 bases). CDR3 length equals 13 residues. Between the trimmed V and J ends, which lost 4 bases and 4 bases, there was a span of 10 bases. Per germline, CDR1 SGHAT and CDR2 FQNNGV. The CDR3 region is CASSSYQGYGYTF. CDR3 coding DNA: TGTGCCAGCAGCTCATACCAGGGCTATGGCTACACCTTC.

The chain joins TRBV6-6 to TRBJ2-3, with TRBD2 as a possible D gene (7 bases). V was clipped by 2 bases and J by 2 bases, with 14 bases between them. This CDR3 has 16 amino acids. CDR1 is MNHNY and CDR2 is SVGAGI in the germline V gene (reference sequence). In DNA form, the CDR3 reads TGTGCCAGCAGTTACACGGCGGGGGCCCTCACAGATACGCAGTATTTT. Translation gives CASSYTAGALTDTQYF.

J is TRBJ2-3 and V is TRBV7-2, with D perhaps being TRBD1 or TRBD2 (6 bases each). Trimming removed 0 bases at V and 4 bases at J, with 11 bases between. CDR1 is SGHTA and CDR2 is FQGNSA in the germline V gene. CDR3 length: 15 residues. The chain's CDR3 is CASSLAGGQADTQYF. CDR3 DNA sequence: TGTGCCAGCAGCTTAGCCGGGGGCCAGGCAGATACGCAGTATTTT.

This chain links TRBV13 with TRBJ2-7; D is unresolved. This CDR3 spans 13 amino acids. The germline gives CDR1 PRHDT, CDR2 FYEKMQ (reference sequence). V was shortened by 5 bases and J by 6 bases, with 14 bases between the two germline ends. CDR3 DNA sequence: TGTGCCAGCAGCCGTAACACCGCTCGCGAGCAGTACTTC. Its protein product is CASSRNTAREQYF.

The V gene is TRBV7-3, the J gene TRBJ2-3; 15 bases map to TRBD2. The CDR3 runs 21 residues. The V and J ends lost 0 bases and 0 bases, in that order; junction bases with no gene match: 10. The germline CDR1 and CDR2 sequences are SGHTA and FQGTGA. CDR3 sequence reads: CASSLTSRGLAGGRSTDTQYF. The CDR3 DNA is TGTGCCAGCAGCTTAACTAGTAGAGGACTAGCGGGGGGGCGTAGCACAGATACGCAGTATTTT.

J is TRBJ2-1 and V is TRBV9; 9 bases fit TRBD1. This CDR3 region has 14 residues. V trimming: 7 bases; J trimming: 8 bases; junction bases outside the gene matches: 10. Germline CDR1 reads SGDLS; CDR2 reads YYNGEE. The CDR3 region has the DNA TGTGCCAGCGGCCGGGACAGGGCTTTGGATGAGCAGTTCTTC. This translates into CASGRDRALDEQFF.